This passage covers 17 T cell receptor beta chains from one sample sequenced in a study of cytomegalovirus exposure and HLA in healthy donors. In the PCR, 60 Vbeta and 13 Jbeta primers were used. TCRdb's table, derived via immunoSEQ multiplex PCR, lists solely in-frame clones and lacks some. There are roughly 200,000 clones in the sample; 77% occur only once, and roughly 2.6% lies in the top ten. Sequenced material: PBMCs. All receptors come from a woman in her fifties or sixties in good health and CMV-seropositive.

The J gene is TRBJ2-7, the V gene TRBV5-3, with TRBD1 as a possible D gene (5 bases). TRBV5-3 is labeled an ORF, and its function is uncertain. The CDR3 is 13 amino acids. The V end lost 0 bases, the J end lost 3 bases, and 7 bases lay between the germline ends. The CDR3 is CARSLVQGYEQYF. The CDR3 DNA sequence: TGTGCCAGAAGCTTGGTTCAGGGCTACGAGCAGTACTTC.

The chain is built from TRBV7-9 and TRBJ1-4; the D is unclear. Germline V gives CDR1 SEHNR, CDR2 FQNEAQ (reference sequence). Trimming left V 5 bases short and J 6 bases short, with 7 bases between. The CDR3 runs 12 residues. The CDR3 sequence: CASSPRDEKLFF. The CDR3 region has the DNA TGTGCCAGCAGCCCGAGGGATGAAAAACTGTTTTTT. The entire variable domain, with the rest obtained from reference TRBV7-9 and TRBJ1-4, is as follows: DTGVSQNPRHKITKRGQNVTFRCDPISEHNRLYWYRQTLGQGPEFLTYFQNEAQLEKSRLLSDRFSAERPKGSFSTLEIQRTEQGDSAMYLCASSPRDEKLFFGSGTQLSVL.

V is TRBV5-1 and J is TRBJ2-1; 9 bases map to TRBD1. The CDR3 spans 16 residues. Looked up from germline, CDR1 is SGHRS and CDR2 is YFSETQ. V shed 3 bases, J shed 1 base, and the junction held 5 bases outside the gene matches. CDR3 DNA sequence: TGCGCCAGCAGCTACCCGACAGGGGGTTCCTACAATGAGCAGTTCTTC. Translating gives CASSYPTGGSYNEQFF.

With regard to this clone: This specimen includes other DNA sequences encoding the same CDR3. The rearrangement joins TRBV5-1 to TRBJ2-5; possibly TRBD1 for D (5 bases). V was pared by 1 base and J by 2 bases, with 12 bases between. The CDR3 extends over 15 amino acids. Per the germline V gene, CDR1 is SGHRS and CDR2 is YFSETQ. The CDR3 is CASSLLGRGQETQYF. The CDR3 region has the DNA TGCGCCAGCAGCTTGTTGGGGCGCGGTCAAGAGACCCAGTACTTC.

V and J are TRBV18 and TRBJ2-7, with D possibly being TRBD2 (6 bases). Trimming removed 1 base at V and 4 bases at J, with 14 bases between. The CDR3 loop spans 15 amino acids. Germline CDR1 reads KGHSH; CDR2 reads LQKENI. The CDR3 nucleotides are TGTGCCAGCTCACCACTATCGGGGGTGGGTTACGAGCAGTACTTC. As protein: CASSPLSGVGYEQYF. The whole variable domain, remainder taken from reference TRBV18 and TRBJ2-7, is NAGVMQNPRHLVRRRGQEARLRCSPMKGHSHVYWYRQLPEEGLKFMVYLQKENIIDESGMPKERFSAEFPKEGPSILRIQQVVRGDSAAYFCASSPLSGVGYEQYFGPGTRLTVT.

This clone showed up just a few times. The chain couples TRBV5-1 to TRBJ2-5; no definite D call. The CDR3 is 15 residues long. Trimming cost V 0 bases and J 2 bases, with 11 bases left between them. Looked up from germline, CDR1 is SGHRS and CDR2 is YFSETQ. CDR3 loop: CASSLGGQYQETQYF. CDR3 DNA sequence: TGCGCCAGCAGCTTGGGAGGCCAGTATCAAGAGACCCAGTACTTC.

This clone was counted once. This chain connects TRBV18 to TRBJ1-3, with 11 bases lining up with TRBD1. V shed 3 bases, J shed 0 bases, and the junction held 1 base outside the gene matches. Per germline, CDR1 KGHSH and CDR2 LQKENI. The CDR3 extends over 16 amino acids. This CDR3 is CASSPGTGGSGNTIYF. The CDR3 bases are TGTGCCAGCTCACCTGGGACAGGGGGCTCTGGAAACACCATATATTTT.

The chain joins TRBV5-1 to TRBJ1-1, with 7 bases aligning to TRBD1. The CDR3 has 14 residues. The germline V gene encodes CDR1 SGHRS and CDR2 YFSETQ. Unmatched junction bases numbered 5, after V lost 5 bases and J lost 1 base. The CDR3, as DNA: TGCGCCAGCAGAGGGGGACAGACGAACACTGAAGCTTTCTTT. It translates to CASRGGQTNTEAFF.

This clone was counted between two and nine times. The rearrangement links TRBV7-8 to TRBJ1-1, with no clear D. Germline loops: CDR1 SGHVS, CDR2 FQNEAQ. The CDR3 runs 17 residues. Deletions cut 6 bases from V and 0 bases from J, with 20 bases between. The CDR3: CASSVSGRISMNTEAFF. CDR3 coding DNA: TGTGCCAGCAGTGTTAGTGGCAGGATCTCTATGAACACTGAAGCTTTCTTT.

The J gene is TRBJ1-6, the V gene TRBV7-2; TRBD1 aligns across 8 bases. Germline CDR1 is SGHTA and CDR2 is FQGNSA. Unmatched junction bases numbered 4, after V lost 5 bases and J lost 7 bases. The CDR3 runs to 14 residues. In DNA, the CDR3 is TGTGCCAGCAGCACCAGGACAGGGAATTCACCCCTCCACTTT. Its protein product is CASSTRTGNSPLHF. Supplemented by reference TRBV7-2 and TRBJ1-6, the full variable domain reads GAGVSQSPSNKVTEKGKDVELRCDPISGHTALYWYRQSLGQGLEFLIYFQGNSAPDKSGLPSDRFSAERTGGSVSTLTIQRTQQEDSAVYLCASSTRTGNSPLHFGNGTRLTVT.

This chain connects TRBV6-6 to TRBJ2-7; 7 bases align to TRBD1. Germline V gene sequence: CDR1 MNHNY, CDR2 SVGAGI (reference sequence). Trimming removed 4 bases from V and 3 bases from J; junction bases left unmatched: 3. The length of the CDR3 is 13 residues. The CDR3 nucleotides are TGTGCCAGCAGTTTTGGGACAGTCTACGAGCAGTACTTC. Translation: CASSFGTVYEQYF.

This clone was recorded once. The rearrangement links TRBV19 to TRBJ1-1, with unresolved D. There are 11 residues in the CDR3. In germline, CDR1 is LNHDA, CDR2 SQIVND (reference sequence). The ends were cut back, 7 bases at V and 6 bases at J, with 9 bases in the middle. The CDR3: CASTLGPEAFF. Written as DNA, the CDR3 is TGTGCCAGTACCCTAGGCCCTGAAGCTTTCTTT.

The chain links TRBV5-1 to TRBJ2-1; TRBD2 might be the D (5 bases). Deletions cut 7 bases from V and 1 base from J, with 18 bases between. The CDR3 is 16 residues long. The germline gives CDR1 SGHRS, CDR2 YFSETQ. The CDR3 DNA follows: TGCGCCAGCTGCTATATGGGAGACCCATCCTACAATGAGCAGTTCTTC. It yields the protein CASCYMGDPSYNEQFF.

This sequence joins TRBV6-6 and TRBJ1-2, with a tentative D call TRBD1 (6 bases). This CDR3 is built from 12 residues. V dropped 4 bases and J dropped 3 bases, with 6 bases sitting between them. Germline V lookup: CDR1 MNHNY, CDR2 SVGAGI (reference sequence). The CDR3 nucleotides read TGTGCCAGCAGTTCAGGGGACTATGGCTACACCTTC. Amino acids: CASSSGDYGYTF.

CDR3 protein: CASSFIPGQGQFF. CDR3 nucleotide sequence: TGCGCCAGCAGCTTCATTCCGGGACAGGGGCAGTTCTTC. The chain carries TRBV5-1 and TRBJ2-1; 9 nucleotides line up with TRBD1. Germline V gene data show CDR1 as SGHRS and CDR2 as YFSETQ. J lost 12 bases, V lost 2 bases, and 6 bases had no gene match. The CDR3 extends over 13 amino acids. Supplemented by reference TRBV5-1 and TRBJ2-1, the full variable domain reads KAGVTQTPRYLIKTRGQQVTLSCSPISGHRSVSWYQQTPGQGLQFLFEYFSETQRNKGNFPGRFSGRQFSNSRSEMNVSTLELGDSALYLCASSFIPGQGQFFGPGTRLTVL.

This rearrangement joins TRBV6-5 to TRBJ2-2; D perhaps matches TRBD1 (6 bases). Trimming shortened V by 5 bases and J by 8 bases, and 9 bases separated the two germline ends. Germline V gene data show CDR1 as MNHEY and CDR2 as SVGAGI. The CDR3 spans 12 residues. CDR3 nucleotide sequence: TGTGCCAGCAGTCCCAGGGGTGGGGAGCTGTTTTTT. Translated: CASSPRGGELFF.

The chain has TRBV11-2 and TRBJ1-1; D possibly corresponds to TRBD1 (5 bases). V was pared by 2 bases and J by 4 bases, with 14 bases between. Germline V gene lookup returns CDR1 SGHAT and CDR2 FQNNGV. This CDR3 is 15 amino acids long. The CDR3 coding sequence is TGTGCCAGCAGCTTATTGTCTGTCAGGGCCACTGAAGCTTTCTTT. This codes for CASSLLSVRATEAFF.